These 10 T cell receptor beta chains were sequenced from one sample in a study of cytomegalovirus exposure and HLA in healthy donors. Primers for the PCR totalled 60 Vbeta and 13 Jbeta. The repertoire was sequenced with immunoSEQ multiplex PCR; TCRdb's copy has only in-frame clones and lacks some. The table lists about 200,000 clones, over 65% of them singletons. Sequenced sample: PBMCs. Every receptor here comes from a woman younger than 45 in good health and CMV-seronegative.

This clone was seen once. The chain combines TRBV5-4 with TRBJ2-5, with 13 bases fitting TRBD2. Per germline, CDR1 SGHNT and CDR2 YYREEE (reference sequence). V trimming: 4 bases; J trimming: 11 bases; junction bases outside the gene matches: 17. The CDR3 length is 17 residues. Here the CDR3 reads CASSRGGLAGAWGEQYF. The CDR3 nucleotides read TGTGCCAGCAGCCGGGGAGGACTAGCGGGAGCTTGGGGAGAGCAGTACTTC.

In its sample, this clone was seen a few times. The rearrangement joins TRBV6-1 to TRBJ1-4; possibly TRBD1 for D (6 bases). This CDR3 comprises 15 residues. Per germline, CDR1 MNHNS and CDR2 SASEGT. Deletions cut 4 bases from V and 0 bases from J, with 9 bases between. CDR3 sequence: CASSGQVATNEKLFF. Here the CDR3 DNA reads TGTGCCAGCAGTGGACAGGTTGCAACTAATGAAAAACTGTTTTTT.

The CDR3 sequence is CASSPLSPSGSRQETQYF. The CDR3 DNA is TGTGCCAGCTCACCCCTTAGTCCTAGCGGGAGTCGGCAAGAGACCCAGTACTTC. This chain uses TRBV18 with TRBJ2-5, with 10 bases lining up with TRBD2. The CDR3 sequence is 18 residues long. The junction had 12 bases not matched to a gene; V was cut back by 3 bases and J by 2 bases. In germline, CDR1 is KGHSH, CDR2 LQKENI.

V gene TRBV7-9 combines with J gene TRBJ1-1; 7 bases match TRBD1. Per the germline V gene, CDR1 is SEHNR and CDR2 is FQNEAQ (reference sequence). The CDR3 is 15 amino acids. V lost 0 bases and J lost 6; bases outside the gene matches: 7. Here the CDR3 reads CASSLAVVGQSEAFF. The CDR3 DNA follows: TGTGCCAGCAGCTTAGCGGTGGTGGGACAGTCTGAAGCTTTCTTT.

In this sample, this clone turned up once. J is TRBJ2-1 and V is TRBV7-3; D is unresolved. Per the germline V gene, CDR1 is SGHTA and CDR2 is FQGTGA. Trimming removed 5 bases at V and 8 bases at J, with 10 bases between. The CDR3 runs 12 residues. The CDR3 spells CASSKPGDEQFF. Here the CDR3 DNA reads TGTGCCAGCAGCAAACCGGGTGATGAGCAGTTCTTC.

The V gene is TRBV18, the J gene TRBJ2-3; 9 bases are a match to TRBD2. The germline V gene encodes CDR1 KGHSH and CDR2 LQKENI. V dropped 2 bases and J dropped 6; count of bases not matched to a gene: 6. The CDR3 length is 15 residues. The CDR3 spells CASSPMSGGSDTQYF. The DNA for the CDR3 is TGTGCCAGCTCACCAATGAGCGGGGGGTCTGATACGCAGTATTTT.

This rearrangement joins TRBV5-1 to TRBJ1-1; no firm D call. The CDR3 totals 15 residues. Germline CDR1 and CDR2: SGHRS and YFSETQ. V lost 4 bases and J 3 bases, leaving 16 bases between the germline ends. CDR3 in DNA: TGCGCCAGCAGCGACCCCGGAGGAGGTGACACTGAAGCTTTCTTT. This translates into CASSDPGGGDTEAFF.

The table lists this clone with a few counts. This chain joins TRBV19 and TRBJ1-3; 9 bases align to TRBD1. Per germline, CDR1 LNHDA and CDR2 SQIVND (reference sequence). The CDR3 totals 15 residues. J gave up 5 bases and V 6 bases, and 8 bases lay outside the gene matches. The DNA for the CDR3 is TGTGCCAGTAGAGGACGGACAGGGGCACGAAACACCATATATTTT. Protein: CASRGRTGARNTIYF. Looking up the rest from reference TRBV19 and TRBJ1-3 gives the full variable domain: DGGITQSPKYLFRKEGQNVTLSCEQNLNHDAMYWYRQDPGQGLRLIYYSQIVNDFQKGDIAEGYSVSREKKESFPLTVTSAQKNPTAFYLCASRGRTGARNTIYFGEGSWLTVV.

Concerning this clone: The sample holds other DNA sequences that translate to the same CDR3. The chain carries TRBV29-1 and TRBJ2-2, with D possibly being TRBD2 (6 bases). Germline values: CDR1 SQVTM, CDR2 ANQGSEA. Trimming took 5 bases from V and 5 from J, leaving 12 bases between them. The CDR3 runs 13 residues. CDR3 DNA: TGCAGCGTTAACCGGGGAGGAACCGGGGAGCTGTTTTTT. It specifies CSVNRGGTGELFF.

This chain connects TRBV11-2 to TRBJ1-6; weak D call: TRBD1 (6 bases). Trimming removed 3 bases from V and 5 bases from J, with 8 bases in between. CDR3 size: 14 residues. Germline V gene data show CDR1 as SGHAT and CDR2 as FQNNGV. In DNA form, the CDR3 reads TGTGCCAGCAGCTTTTCAGGGGATAATTCACCCCTCCACTTT. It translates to CASSFSGDNSPLHF.